This entry lists 31 T cell receptor beta chains sequenced from one sample in a study of cytomegalovirus exposure and HLA in healthy donors. It was with 60 Vbeta and 13 Jbeta primers that the PCR ran. The repertoire was sequenced with immunoSEQ multiplex PCR; TCRdb's copy has only in-frame clones and lacks some. Counted here are roughly 100,000 clones, around 73% occurring once; the ten biggest clones make up under 0.8%. Sequences were obtained from PBMCs. These receptors were collected from a woman between 55 and 75 years old in good health and CMV-seronegative.

This clone was seen only once. The CDR3 nucleotides read TGTGCCAGTAGCCCAAAGGACAGCAGCACAGATACGCAGTATTTT. Its protein product is CASSPKDSSTDTQYF. The chain carries TRBV19 and TRBJ2-3; D is possibly TRBD1 (6 bases). Trimming pared 6 bases from V and 0 bases from J, leaving 13 bases between. CDR1 and CDR2 from the germline V gene are LNHDA and SQIVND (reference sequence). This CDR3 comprises 15 residues.

The genes are TRBV5-6 and TRBJ2-3; no clear D gene. The CDR3 covers 12 residues. Looked up from germline, CDR1 is SGHDT and CDR2 is YYEEEE. Trimming left V 8 bases short and J 2 bases short, with 9 bases between. For the CDR3, the DNA is TGTGCCAGGTGGAGCATCACAGATACGCAGTATTTT. Protein sequence: CARWSITDTQYF.

In DNA, the CDR3 is TGTGCCAGCTCACCGGACATGGAAAGCTACGAGCAGTACTTC. Translated, it gives CASSPDMESYEQYF. This sequence joins TRBV18 and TRBJ2-7, with a tentative D call TRBD1 (5 bases). CDR1 KGHSH and CDR2 LQKENI come from the germline V gene. V dropped 3 bases and J dropped 3 bases, with 12 bases sitting between them. The CDR3 is 14 residues long. The full variable domain, in which reference TRBV18 and TRBJ2-7 provide the parts outside the CDR3, is NAGVMQNPRHLVRRRGQEARLRCSPMKGHSHVYWYRQLPEEGLKFMVYLQKENIIDESGMPKERFSAEFPKEGPSILRIQQVVRGDSAAYFCASSPDMESYEQYFGPGTRLTVT.

The V and J genes are TRBV7-2 and TRBJ1-2, with a tentative D call TRBD1 (6 bases). This CDR3 has 12 residues. The germline CDR1 and CDR2 sequences are SGHTA and FQGNSA. With 5 bases removed from V and 8 bases from J, the gap between germline ends came to 12 bases. The CDR3: CASSPDRRGYTF. The CDR3 DNA reads as TGTGCCAGCAGCCCCGACAGGAGGGGCTACACCTTC. Combining the CDR3 with reference TRBV7-2 and TRBJ1-2 gives the whole variable domain GAGVSQSPSNKVTEKGKDVELRCDPISGHTALYWYRQSLGQGLEFLIYFQGNSAPDKSGLPSDRFSAERTGGSVSTLTIQRTQQEDSAVYLCASSPDRRGYTFGSGTRLTVV.

The chain has TRBV29-1 and TRBJ2-5, with TRBD2 as a possible D gene (5 bases). The CDR3 loop spans 11 amino acids. Trimming cost V 6 bases and J 5 bases, with 10 bases left between them. The germline gives CDR1 SQVTM, CDR2 ANQGSEA. CDR3 sequence reads: CSVEGSETQYF. As DNA, the CDR3 is TGCAGCGTAGAGGGAAGTGAGACCCAGTACTTC.

This sequence joins TRBV18 and TRBJ2-1; no clear D gene. The CDR3 is 14 amino acids. Germline V gene sequence: CDR1 KGHSH, CDR2 LQKENI. Trimming took 3 bases from V and 4 from J, leaving 10 bases between them. The CDR3 protein is CASSPAAAYNEQFF. The CDR3 DNA follows: TGTGCCAGCTCACCGGCGGCCGCTTACAATGAGCAGTTCTTC.

This clone has a handful of counts. The gene calls are TRBV27 and TRBJ1-6, with a weak D call TRBD1 (6 bases). The V end lost 6 bases, the J end lost 10 bases, and 10 bases lay between the germline ends. Germline CDR1 reads MNHEY; CDR2 reads SMNVEV (reference sequence). The CDR3 has 12 amino acids. DNA for the CDR3: TGTGCCAGCAGAACAGGGTGGTCACCCCTCCACTTT. Translating it yields CASRTGWSPLHF.

In its sample, this clone was seen a few times. V and J are TRBV11-2 and TRBJ2-7, with TRBD2 matching 7 bases. From germline, CDR1 is SGHAT and CDR2 FQNNGV. This CDR3 is 14 amino acids long. The V segment lost 2 bases and the J segment 2 bases; nucleotides outside the gene matches: 3. CDR3 bases: TGTGCCAGCAGCTTATCACTAGCGACCTACGAGCAGTACTTC. Protein product: CASSLSLATYEQYF.

The rearrangement joins TRBV4-1 to TRBJ2-2; a possible D gene is TRBD2 (5 bases). Looked up from germline, CDR1 is MGHRA and CDR2 is YSYEKL. V was clipped by 1 base and J by 10 bases, with 19 bases between them. The CDR3 has 16 amino acids. In DNA, the CDR3 is TGCGCCAGCAGCCAAGGGGTGCTAGCACCCTCGGAGGAGCTGTTTTTT. Translation: CASSQGVLAPSEELFF.

This clone was observed a handful of times. The chain is built from TRBV5-1 and TRBJ1-1; 9 bases are a match to TRBD1. Germline V gene sequence: CDR1 SGHRS, CDR2 YFSETQ. After removal of 3 bases from V and 0 bases from J, the junction contained 3 bases not matched to a gene. This CDR3 region has 15 residues. The CDR3 sequence is CASSSDRGMNTEAFF. CDR3 nucleotide sequence: TGCGCCAGCAGCTCGGACAGGGGTATGAACACTGAAGCTTTCTTT. The full variable domain, with the rest looked up from reference TRBV5-1 and TRBJ1-1, is KAGVTQTPRYLIKTRGQQVTLSCSPISGHRSVSWYQQTPGQGLQFLFEYFSETQRNKGNFPGRFSGRQFSNSRSEMNVSTLELGDSALYLCASSSDRGMNTEAFFGQGTRLTVV.

This sequence joins TRBV27 and TRBJ2-1, with 8 positions matching TRBD2. Per the germline V gene, CDR1 is MNHEY and CDR2 is SMNVEV (reference sequence). Germline trimming cut 6 bases from V and 9 bases from J; bases unmatched to any gene: 19. This CDR3 has 17 amino acids. CDR3 bases: TGTGCCAGCAGCGTTTGGAGCGGGAGTAGCGGGATGAGTGAGCAGTTCTTC. Translating it yields CASSVWSGSSGMSEQFF.

The CDR3 region has the DNA TGTGCCAGCAGTTCCACTGCGGGGGCGGGGGGGCCGGTGGATGAGCAGTTCTTC. This translates into CASSSTAGAGGPVDEQFF. V gene TRBV7-9 combines with J gene TRBJ2-1; 9 bases are shared with TRBD2. Trimming removed 6 bases from V and 8 bases from J; junction bases left unmatched: 20. Germline assignment: CDR1 SEHNR and CDR2 FQNEAQ (reference sequence). This CDR3 comprises 18 residues.

V and J are TRBV6-6 and TRBJ1-1; D might be TRBD1 (6 bases). The CDR3 is made up of 14 amino acids. Germline V lookup: CDR1 MNHNY, CDR2 SVGAGI (reference sequence). The V gene lost 2 bases and the J gene lost 2 bases, with 9 bases spanning the gap. Here the CDR3 DNA reads TGTGCCAGCAGTTACGGGGGCGTCAACACTGAAGCTTTCTTT. Translation gives CASSYGGVNTEAFF.

This chain connects TRBV7-9 to TRBJ1-2, with a weak D call TRBD1 (5 bases). Germline loops: CDR1 SEHNR, CDR2 FQNEAQ (reference sequence). Trimming removed 1 base from V and 4 bases from J, with 10 bases in between. This CDR3 region has 14 residues. CDR3 sequence: CASSLGGLLYGYTF. As DNA, the CDR3 is TGTGCCAGCAGCTTAGGGGGCCTCCTCTATGGCTACACCTTC.

Here the CDR3 reads CASSGRTEAFF. CDR3 DNA: TGTGCCAGCAGTGGGAGGACTGAAGCTTTCTTT. The V call is TRBV25-1, the J call TRBJ1-1; D ambiguous. This CDR3 has 11 residues. Germline-derived CDR1 and CDR2 are MGHDK and SYGVNS. V lost 4 bases, J lost 5 bases, and 5 bases lay in between.

This chain joins TRBV6-1 and TRBJ2-3, with TRBD2 matching over 10 bases. In germline, CDR1 is MNHNS, CDR2 SASEGT. The CDR3 spans 15 residues. Germline trimming cut 2 bases from V and 9 bases from J; bases unmatched to any gene: 8. CDR3: CASSEFALAGTTQYF. In DNA form, the CDR3 reads TGTGCCAGCAGTGAATTTGCACTAGCGGGAACCACGCAGTATTTT.

This sequence joins TRBV6-4 and TRBJ1-5; a weak D match, TRBD1 (5 bases). The V gene lost 5 bases and the J gene lost 5 bases, with 10 bases spanning the gap. This CDR3 spans 13 amino acids. The germline V gene has CDR1 MRHNA and CDR2 SNTAGT. The CDR3 region is CASSLDTYQPQHF. The CDR3 DNA is TGTGCCAGCAGTCTGGACACATATCAGCCCCAGCATTTT.

The CDR3 nucleotides are TGTGCCAGCAGTTATTCTGGGAGCCTCACCTACAATGAGCAGTTCTTC. It specifies CASSYSGSLTYNEQFF. The chain joins TRBV6-5 to TRBJ2-1; D is possibly TRBD2 (5 bases). Between the trimmed V and J ends, which lost 3 bases and 2 bases, there was a span of 14 bases. The CDR3 length is 16 residues. From germline, CDR1 is MNHEY and CDR2 SVGAGI.

The V and J genes are TRBV5-4 and TRBJ1-1, with unresolved D. The V end lost 2 bases, the J end lost 1 base, and 6 bases lay between the germline ends. The CDR3 is made up of 13 amino acids. CDR1 and CDR2 (germline): SGHNT, YYREEE (reference sequence). The CDR3 DNA reads as TGTGCCAGCAGCTTAGAGAGGAACACTGAAGCTTTCTTT. Translation gives CASSLERNTEAFF.

V and J are TRBV5-1 and TRBJ1-1, with D possibly being TRBD1 (6 bases). V was pared by 5 bases and J by 0 bases, with 14 bases between. Germline assignment: CDR1 SGHRS and CDR2 YFSETQ. The CDR3 runs to 15 residues. The CDR3 coding sequence is TGCGCCAGCAGAGCGATACAGGGTATGAACACTGAAGCTTTCTTT. It encodes CASRAIQGMNTEAFF.

The rearrangement links TRBV15 to TRBJ1-5; D perhaps matches TRBD1 (6 bases). Deletions cut 3 bases from V and 4 bases from J, with 7 bases between. This CDR3 region has 13 residues. From germline, CDR1 is LNHNV and CDR2 YYDKDF (reference sequence). DNA of the CDR3: TGTGCCACCAGCAGGGACAGAAATCAGCCCCAGCATTTT. Its protein is CATSRDRNQPQHF.

The V call is TRBV5-1, the J call TRBJ1-1, with 8 bases lining up with TRBD1. Germline CDR1 SGHRS, CDR2 YFSETQ. This CDR3 has 13 residues. The J segment lost 1 base and the V segment lost 5 bases, leaving 1 base of the junction unmatched. The CDR3 bases are TGCGCCAGCAGAACAGGGGGGAACACTGAAGCTTTCTTT. As protein: CASRTGGNTEAFF.

The chain has TRBV7-9 and TRBJ2-3; D is undetermined. CDR1 is SEHNR and CDR2 is FQNEAQ in the germline V gene (reference sequence). Trimming pared 5 bases from V and 3 bases from J, leaving 3 bases between. This CDR3 has 11 residues. The CDR3 DNA follows: TGTGCCAGCAGCCAGACAGATACGCAGTATTTT. Translating gives CASSQTDTQYF. The full variable domain, its missing parts supplied by reference TRBV7-9 and TRBJ2-3, is DTGVSQNPRHKITKRGQNVTFRCDPISEHNRLYWYRQTLGQGPEFLTYFQNEAQLEKSRLLSDRFSAERPKGSFSTLEIQRTEQGDSAMYLCASSQTDTQYFGPGTRLTVL.

This rearrangement joins TRBV9 to TRBJ1-4; 8 nucleotides agree with TRBD1. In germline, CDR1 is SGDLS, CDR2 YYNGEE. Germline trimming cut 4 bases from V and 3 bases from J; bases unmatched to any gene: 5. This CDR3 spans 15 amino acids. The DNA for the CDR3 is TGTGCCAGCAGCTCCGGACAGGGATCTAATGAAAAACTGTTTTTT. This sequence encodes CASSSGQGSNEKLFF.

The chain links TRBV29-1 to TRBJ1-1; TRBD1 is a possible D gene (6 bases). The CDR3 is made up of 14 amino acids. Trimming removed 5 bases from V and 5 bases from J, with 18 bases in between. The germline V gene encodes CDR1 SQVTM and CDR2 ANQGSEA. The CDR3 spells CSVRQGTLGTEAFF. CDR3 in DNA: TGCAGCGTTAGGCAGGGGACCTTAGGAACTGAAGCTTTCTTT.

The chain combines TRBV6-4 with TRBJ2-1; TRBD1 aligns across 12 bases. CDR3 length: 14 amino acids. The V gene end was trimmed by 6 bases and the J gene end by 9 bases; junction bases not matched to a gene: 6. Per germline, CDR1 MRHNA and CDR2 SNTAGT. The chain's CDR3 is CASSRDRGRGEQFF. CDR3 sequence (DNA): TGTGCCAGCAGCCGGGACAGGGGGCGCGGTGAGCAGTTCTTC.

The chain joins TRBV6-6 to TRBJ2-6; D is unclear. The germline V gene has CDR1 MNHNY and CDR2 SVGAGI (reference sequence). CDR3 length: 15 residues. Trimming took off 7 bases at V and 0 bases at J, with 10 bases between the two ends. The CDR3 is CASTHGLSGANVLTF. Written as DNA, the CDR3 is TGTGCCAGCACCCACGGTCTCTCTGGGGCCAACGTCCTGACTTTC.

The chain has TRBV7-2 and TRBJ2-1; D unclear. V was trimmed by 2 bases and J by 6 bases, leaving 14 bases between them. The CDR3 covers 15 residues. Germline lookup yields CDR1 SGHTA and CDR2 FQGNSA. The CDR3 is CASSLIRLATNEQFF. The CDR3 region has the DNA TGTGCCAGCAGCTTAATTAGACTTGCTACCAATGAGCAGTTCTTC.

The V call is TRBV19, the J call TRBJ2-3, with 10 nucleotides matching TRBD2. Germline assignment: CDR1 LNHDA and CDR2 SQIVND (reference sequence). This CDR3 is 18 amino acids long. V dropped 0 bases and J dropped 3; count of bases not matched to a gene: 9. CDR3 DNA sequence: TGTGCCAGTAGTATAGAGGGTGATCTAGCGGGAGTAACAGATACGCAGTATTTT. Translated: CASSIEGDLAGVTDTQYF.

This chain links TRBV7-5 with TRBJ2-5; the table's TRBD2 call for D was not verified on the DNA. TRBV7-5 corresponds to a pseudogene. This CDR3 has 15 amino acids. The CDR3 nucleotides read TGTGCCAGAAGATTGAAGGGGGGGGAACAAGAGACCCAGTACTTC. Protein sequence: CARRLKGGEQETQYF.

This clone was observed a few times. The V gene is TRBV5-8, the J gene TRBJ2-5; no reliable D call. Germline V gene lookup returns CDR1 SGHTS and CDR2 YDEGEE. Trimming removed 4 bases from V and 5 bases from J, with 12 bases in between. The CDR3 is 13 amino acids. In DNA form, the CDR3 reads TGTGCCAGCAGCAAAGGAGATTTGGAGACCCAGTACTTC. Encoded protein: CASSKGDLETQYF. The full variable domain, rest sourced from reference TRBV5-8 and TRBJ2-5, is EAGVTQSPTHLIKTRGQQATLRCSPISGHTSVYWYQQALGLGLQFLLWYDEGEERNRGNFPPRFSGRQFPNYSSELNVNALELEDSALYLCASSKGDLETQYFGPGTRLLVL.